This T cell receptor beta chain was documented in a study of blood T cell repertoires in COVID-19. Study at large: Italy, Spain and the United States were the sources of the convalescent and acute COVID-19 samples. In each case, the material was cDNA or gDNA derived from T cells, B-cell-depleted T cells, or PBMCs.

Only in-frame clones appear in the TCRdb table, and some are missing; sequencing was by immunoSEQ multiplex PCR. This sample has approximately 130,000 clones, with 86% found just once. V trimming: 3 bases; J trimming: 5 bases; junction bases outside the gene matches: 10. Looked up from germline, CDR1 is LNHDA and CDR2 is SQIVND (reference sequence). The CDR3 loop spans 16 amino acids. V usage is TRBV19 and J usage is TRBJ2-5; TRBD1 matches 9 bases. The clonotype comes from a woman aged 45-59 years who had recovered from COVID-19. Source material: peripheral blood. CDR3 in DNA: TGTGCCAGTAGTATGGCCCCACAGGGGGCGCGGGAGACCCAGTACTTC. It yields the protein CASSMAPQGARETQYF.